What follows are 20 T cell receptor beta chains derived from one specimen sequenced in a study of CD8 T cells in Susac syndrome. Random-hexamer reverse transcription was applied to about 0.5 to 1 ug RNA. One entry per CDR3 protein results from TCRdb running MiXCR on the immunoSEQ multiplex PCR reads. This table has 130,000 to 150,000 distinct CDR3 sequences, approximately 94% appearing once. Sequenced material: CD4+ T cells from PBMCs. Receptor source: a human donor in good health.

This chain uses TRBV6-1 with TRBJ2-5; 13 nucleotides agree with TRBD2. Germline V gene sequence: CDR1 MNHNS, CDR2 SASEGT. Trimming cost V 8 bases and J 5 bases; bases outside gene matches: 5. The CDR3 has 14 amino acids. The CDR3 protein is CASHGLAGVETQYF. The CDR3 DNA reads TGTGCCAGCCACGGACTAGCGGGAGTGGAGACCCAGTACTTC.

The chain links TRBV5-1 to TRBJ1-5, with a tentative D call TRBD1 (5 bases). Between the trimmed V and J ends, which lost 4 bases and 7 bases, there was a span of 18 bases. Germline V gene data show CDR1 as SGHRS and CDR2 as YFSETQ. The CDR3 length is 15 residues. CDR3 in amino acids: CASSPSGGAGQPQHF. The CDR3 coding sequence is TGCGCCAGCAGCCCGTCCGGAGGGGCAGGACAGCCCCAGCATTTT.

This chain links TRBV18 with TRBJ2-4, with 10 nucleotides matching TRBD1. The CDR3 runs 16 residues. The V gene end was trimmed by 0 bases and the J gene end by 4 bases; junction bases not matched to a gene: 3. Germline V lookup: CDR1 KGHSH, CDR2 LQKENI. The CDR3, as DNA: TGTGCCAGCTCACCACCGGTGGGACAGGGGAAAAACATTCAGTACTTC. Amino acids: CASSPPVGQGKNIQYF.

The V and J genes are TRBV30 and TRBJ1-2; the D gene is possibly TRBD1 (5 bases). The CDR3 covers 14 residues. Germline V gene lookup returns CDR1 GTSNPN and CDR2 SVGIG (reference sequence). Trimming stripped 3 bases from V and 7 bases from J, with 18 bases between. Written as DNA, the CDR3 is TGTGCCTGGAGCACGACGGGGGGGATGAGTGGCTACACCTTC. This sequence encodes CAWSTTGGMSGYTF. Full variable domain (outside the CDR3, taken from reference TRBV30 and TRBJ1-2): SQTIHQWPATLVQPVGSPLSLECTVEGTSNPNLYWYRQAAGRGLQLLFYSVGIGQISSEVPQNLSASRPQDRQFILSSKKLLLSDSGFYLCAWSTTGGMSGYTFGSGTRLTVV.

The CDR3 DNA sequence: TGTGCCTCCATCGGGTCCTACGAGCAGTACTTC. Translating it yields CASIGSYEQYF. This sequence joins TRBV6-5 and TRBJ2-7; D remains unclear. The CDR3 has 11 residues. The V and J ends lost 11 bases and 1 base respectively, with 9 bases between them. Germline V gives CDR1 MNHEY, CDR2 SVGAGI.

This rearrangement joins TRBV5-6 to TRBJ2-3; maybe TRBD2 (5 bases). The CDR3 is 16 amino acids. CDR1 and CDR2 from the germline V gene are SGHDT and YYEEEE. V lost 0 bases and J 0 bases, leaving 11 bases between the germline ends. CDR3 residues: CASSLAGEGSTDTQYF. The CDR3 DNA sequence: TGTGCCAGCAGCTTGGCCGGGGAAGGTAGCACAGATACGCAGTATTTT.

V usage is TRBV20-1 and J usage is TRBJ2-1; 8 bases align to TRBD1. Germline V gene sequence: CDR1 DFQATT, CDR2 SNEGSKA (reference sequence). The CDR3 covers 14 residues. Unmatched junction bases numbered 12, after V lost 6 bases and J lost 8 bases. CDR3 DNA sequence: TGCAGTGCACCCTCCGGGACAGGTGCCGATGAGCAGTTCTTC. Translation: CSAPSGTGADEQFF.

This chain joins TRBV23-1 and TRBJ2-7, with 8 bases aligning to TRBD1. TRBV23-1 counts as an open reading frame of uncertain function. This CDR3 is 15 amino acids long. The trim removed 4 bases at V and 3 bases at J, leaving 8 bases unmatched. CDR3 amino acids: CASSPPGQEFYEQYF. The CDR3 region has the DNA TGCGCCAGCAGTCCTCCGGGACAGGAGTTCTACGAGCAGTACTTC.

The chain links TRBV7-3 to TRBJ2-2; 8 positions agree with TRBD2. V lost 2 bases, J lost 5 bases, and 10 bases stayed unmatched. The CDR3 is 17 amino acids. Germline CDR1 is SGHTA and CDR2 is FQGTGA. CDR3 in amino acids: CASSLGFGAGVTGELFF. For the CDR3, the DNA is TGTGCCAGCAGCTTAGGGTTCGGAGCGGGAGTTACCGGGGAGCTGTTTTTT.

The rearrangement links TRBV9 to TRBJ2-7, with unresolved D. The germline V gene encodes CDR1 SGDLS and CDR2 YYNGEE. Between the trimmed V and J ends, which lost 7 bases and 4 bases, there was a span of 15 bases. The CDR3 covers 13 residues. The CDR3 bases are TGTGCCAGCGGGCGGCCCCCCCTTTACGAGCAGTACTTC. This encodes CASGRPPLYEQYF. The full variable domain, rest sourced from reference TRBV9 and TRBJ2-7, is DSGVTQTPKHLITATGQRVTLRCSPRSGDLSVYWYQQSLDQGLQFLIQYYNGEERAKGNILERFSAQQFPDLHSELNLSSLELGDSALYFCASGRPPLYEQYFGPGTRLTVT.

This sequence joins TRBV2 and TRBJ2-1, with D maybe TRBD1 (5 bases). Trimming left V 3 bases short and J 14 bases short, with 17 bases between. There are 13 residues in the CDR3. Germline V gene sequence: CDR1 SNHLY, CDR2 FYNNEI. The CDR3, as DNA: TGTGCCAGCAGTGAGAGGTGGCAGGGAAAGAAGTTCTTC. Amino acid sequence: CASSERWQGKKFF.

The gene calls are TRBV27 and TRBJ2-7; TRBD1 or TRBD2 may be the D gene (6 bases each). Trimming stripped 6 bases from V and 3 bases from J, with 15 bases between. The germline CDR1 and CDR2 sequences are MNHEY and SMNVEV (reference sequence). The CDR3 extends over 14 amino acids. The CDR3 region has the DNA TGTGCCAGCAGACCCCTTGGAGGGGGCTACGAGCAGTACTTC. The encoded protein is CASRPLGGGYEQYF.

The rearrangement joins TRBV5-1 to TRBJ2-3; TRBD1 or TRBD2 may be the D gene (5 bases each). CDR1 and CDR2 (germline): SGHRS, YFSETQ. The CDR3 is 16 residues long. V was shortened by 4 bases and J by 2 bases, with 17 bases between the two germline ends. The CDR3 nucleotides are TGCGCCAGCAGCACCGGAGCCGGGGCCCTCACAGATACGCAGTATTTT. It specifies CASSTGAGALTDTQYF.

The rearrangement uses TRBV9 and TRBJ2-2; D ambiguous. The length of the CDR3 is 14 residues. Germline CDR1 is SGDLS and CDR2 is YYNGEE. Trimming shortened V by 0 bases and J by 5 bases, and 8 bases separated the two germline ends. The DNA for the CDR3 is TGTGCCAGCAGCGTAGCGGGTGGAACCGGGGAGCTGTTTTTT. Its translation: CASSVAGGTGELFF.

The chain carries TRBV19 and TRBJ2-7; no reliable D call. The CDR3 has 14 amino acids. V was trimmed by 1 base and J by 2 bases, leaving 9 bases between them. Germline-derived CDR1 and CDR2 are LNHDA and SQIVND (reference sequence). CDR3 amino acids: CASSIASGPYEQYF. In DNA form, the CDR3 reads TGTGCCAGTAGTATAGCTTCTGGTCCCTACGAGCAGTACTTC.

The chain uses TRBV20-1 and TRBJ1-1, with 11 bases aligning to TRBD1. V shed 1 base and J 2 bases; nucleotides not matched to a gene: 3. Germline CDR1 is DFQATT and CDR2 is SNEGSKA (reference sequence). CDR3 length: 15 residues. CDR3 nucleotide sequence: TGCAGTGCTAGAGCCGGGACAGGGGGAAACACTGAAGCTTTCTTT. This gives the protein CSARAGTGGNTEAFF.

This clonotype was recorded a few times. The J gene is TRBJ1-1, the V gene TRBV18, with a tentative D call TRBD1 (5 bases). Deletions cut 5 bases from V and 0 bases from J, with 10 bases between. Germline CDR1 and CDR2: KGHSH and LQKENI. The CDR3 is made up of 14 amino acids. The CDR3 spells CASSGTGLNTEAFF. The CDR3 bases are TGTGCCAGCTCAGGCACAGGTTTGAACACTGAAGCTTTCTTT. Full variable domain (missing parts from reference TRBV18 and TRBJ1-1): NAGVMQNPRHLVRRRGQEARLRCSPMKGHSHVYWYRQLPEEGLKFMVYLQKENIIDESGMPKERFSAEFPKEGPSILRIQQVVRGDSAAYFCASSGTGLNTEAFFGQGTRLTVV.

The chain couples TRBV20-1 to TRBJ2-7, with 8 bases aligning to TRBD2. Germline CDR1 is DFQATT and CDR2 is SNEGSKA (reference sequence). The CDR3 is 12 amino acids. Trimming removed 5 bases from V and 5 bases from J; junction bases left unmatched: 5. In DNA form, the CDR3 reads TGCAGTGCTTTAGCGGGAATTAACGAGCAGTACTTC. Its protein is CSALAGINEQYF.

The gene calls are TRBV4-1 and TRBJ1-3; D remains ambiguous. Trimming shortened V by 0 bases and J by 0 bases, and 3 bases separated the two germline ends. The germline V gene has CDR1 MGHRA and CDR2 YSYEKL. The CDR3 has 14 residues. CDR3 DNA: TGCGCCAGCAGCCAAGATTTCTCTGGAAACACCATATATTTT. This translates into CASSQDFSGNTIYF.

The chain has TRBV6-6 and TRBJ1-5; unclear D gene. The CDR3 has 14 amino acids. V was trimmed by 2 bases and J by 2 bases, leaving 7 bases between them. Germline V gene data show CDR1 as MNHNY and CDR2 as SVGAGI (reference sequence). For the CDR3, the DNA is TGTGCCAGCAGTTACGGGCAGGGCAATCAGCCCCAGCATTTT. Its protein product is CASSYGQGNQPQHF.